This T cell receptor beta chain was captured by sequencing in a study of response to subunit inactivated influenza vaccine. TCRdb reanalysed the RT-PCR reads using MiXCR and keeps one entry per CDR3 protein. The data show under 500,000 distinct CDR3 sequences, about 10% seen once. This clonotype has a count of ten or more. Antigen: not known. Study-level results: Few new T cells, the authors suggested, are recruited by each seasonal influenza vaccination.

CDR1 SGHDT and CDR2 YYEEEE come from the germline V gene. V lost 2 bases, J lost 5 bases, and 20 bases lay in between. This CDR3 contains 17 residues. This chain connects TRBV5-6 to TRBJ2-1; D unresolved. This TCR was sampled from a man aged 45 to 65 who received an inactivated influenza vaccine. Sequencing was performed on PBMCs from blood, taken roughly 6 weeks after vaccination. Here the CDR3 reads CASSFGSLEMDHNEQFF. CDR3 bases: TGTGCCAGCAGCTTCGGGTCTCTGGAAATGGACCACAATGAGCAGTTCTTC.